This T cell receptor beta chain was sequenced for a study of tumour-infiltrating T cells in Burkitt lymphoma. Study-wide context: The Burkitt lymphoma cohort spanned all epidemiological subtypes. Repertoire clonality predicted overall and progression-free survival. Overall study findings and caveats: Many Burkitt lymphoma patients shared several public clonotypes.

Note on this clone: Its matching antigen is unknown.

The ends were cut back, 4 bases at V and 3 bases at J, with 14 bases in the middle. The CDR3 is 15 amino acids. Germline values: CDR1 LNHDA, CDR2 SQIVND (reference sequence). The method was immunoSEQ multiplex PCR; TCRdb's version includes in-frame clones alone and lacks a portion of them. The repertoire holds 3,000 to 4,000 clones, with about 19% as singletons. The sequence was collected from a human donor with Burkitt lymphoma. V gene TRBV19 combines with J gene TRBJ2-3; D call uncertain. Input material: tumor tissue. In DNA, the CDR3 is TGTGCCAGTAGTAGAAGGTTCCAAGATACAGATACGCAGTATTTT. Protein: CASSRRFQDTDTQYF.